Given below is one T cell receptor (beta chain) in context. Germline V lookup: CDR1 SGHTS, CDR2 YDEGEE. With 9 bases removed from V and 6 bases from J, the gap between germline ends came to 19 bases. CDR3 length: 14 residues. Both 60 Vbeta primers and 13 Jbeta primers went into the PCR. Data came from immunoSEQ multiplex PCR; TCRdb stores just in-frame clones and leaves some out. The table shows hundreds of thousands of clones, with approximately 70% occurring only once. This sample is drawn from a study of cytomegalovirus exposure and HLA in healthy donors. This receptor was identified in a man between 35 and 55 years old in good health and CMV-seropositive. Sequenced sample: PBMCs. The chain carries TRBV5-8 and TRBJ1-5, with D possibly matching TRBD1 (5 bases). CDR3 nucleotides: TGTGCCACCCTCCCGGGCAGGGTCAGTCAGCCCCAGCATTTT. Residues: CATLPGRVSQPQHF.